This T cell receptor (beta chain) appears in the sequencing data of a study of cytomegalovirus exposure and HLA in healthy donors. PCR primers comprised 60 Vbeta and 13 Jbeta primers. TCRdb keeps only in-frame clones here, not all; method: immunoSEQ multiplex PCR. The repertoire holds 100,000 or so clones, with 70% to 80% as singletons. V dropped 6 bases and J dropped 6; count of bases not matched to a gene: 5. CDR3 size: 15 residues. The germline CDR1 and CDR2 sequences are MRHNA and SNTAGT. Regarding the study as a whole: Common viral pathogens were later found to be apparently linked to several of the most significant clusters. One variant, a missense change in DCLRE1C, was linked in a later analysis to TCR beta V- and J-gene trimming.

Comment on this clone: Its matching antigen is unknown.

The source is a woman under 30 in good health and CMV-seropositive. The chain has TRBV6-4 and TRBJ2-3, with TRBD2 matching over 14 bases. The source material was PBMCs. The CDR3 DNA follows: TGTGCCAGCAGCGCCGGGACTAGCGGGAGTGATACGCAGTATTTT. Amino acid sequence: CASSAGTSGSDTQYF.